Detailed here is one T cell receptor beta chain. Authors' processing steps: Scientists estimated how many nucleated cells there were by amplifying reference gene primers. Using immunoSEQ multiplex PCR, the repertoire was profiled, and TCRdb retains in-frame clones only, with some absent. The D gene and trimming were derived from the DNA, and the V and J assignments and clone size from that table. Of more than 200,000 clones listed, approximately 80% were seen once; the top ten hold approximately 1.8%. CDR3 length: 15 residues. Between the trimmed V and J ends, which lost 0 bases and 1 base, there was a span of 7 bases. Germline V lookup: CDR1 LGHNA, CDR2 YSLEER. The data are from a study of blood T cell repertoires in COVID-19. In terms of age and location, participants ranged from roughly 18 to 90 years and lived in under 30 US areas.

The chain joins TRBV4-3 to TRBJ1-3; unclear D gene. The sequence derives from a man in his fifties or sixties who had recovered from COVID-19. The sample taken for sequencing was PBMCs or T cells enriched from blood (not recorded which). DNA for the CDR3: TGCGCCAGCAGCCAAGACGGGAGATCTGGAAACACCATATATTTT. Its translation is CASSQDGRSGNTIYF.